This T cell receptor beta chain was sequenced during a study of siplizumab effects on memory and regulatory T cells. Per sample, the assay covered 85,000 to 100,000 TCR templates. Profiled with immunoSEQ multiplex PCR; TCRdb holds only in-frame clones, not every one. The sample records over 85,000 clones, around 90% being singletons. CDR1 is MDHEN, CDR2 SYDVKM, per germline. Trimming shortened V by 5 bases and J by 1 base, and 3 bases separated the two germline ends. The CDR3 has 12 residues. Broader study findings: Among sequences traceable to unstimulated CD4+ memory cells, alloreactive ones were significantly reduced by siplizumab. No naive or memory phenotype could be assigned to roughly 80-97% of proliferating clones.

As regards this clone: Its target is not known.

The sequenced material came from CD4+ T cells sorted from blood. The chain uses TRBV28 and TRBJ1-5; D is unresolved. This clonotype was sampled from a human donor in good health. This CDR3 is CASSASNQPQHF. CDR3 DNA: TGTGCCAGCAGTGCCAGCAATCAGCCCCAGCATTTT.